The T cell receptor (beta chain) described here comes from a study of T cells in women clearing cervical HPV infection. Study in general: Donors had HPV16-related CIN3 or worse; 2 had invasive cancer. Study outcomes and limitations: CIN3+ cases had significantly higher TCR repertoire richness than controls, but evenness did not differ.

Points on this clone: The antigen remains unidentified. Coverage ceases 3 residues before the CDR3 finishes, and the germline J gene fills in the end.

From germline, CDR1 is LNHDA and CDR2 SQIVND (reference sequence). The V and J ends lost 4 bases and 5 bases, in that order; junction bases with no gene match: 10. The CDR3 consists of 15 residues. Profiling relied on immunoSEQ multiplex PCR, and the TCRdb table lists in-frame clones only, not all of them. This sample's table has about 27,000 clones. The sequenced material came from blood buffy coat. V is TRBV19 and J is TRBJ1-2; 7 bases are shared with TRBD1. The clonotype was recovered from a woman aged 18 to 75 with a cervical HPV16 infection that either progressed to CIN3+ or cleared (not recorded which). Partial CDR3 DNA: TGTGCCAGTAGTAGATCACAGGGGAACGGGTATGGC. Its translation is CASSRSQGNGYG. The whole CDR3 reads CASSRSQGNGYGYTF.